These 5 T cell receptor beta chains were sequenced from one sample in a study of early T cells in non-severe SARS-CoV-2 infection. MiXCR was run by TCRdb on the 5' RACE reads, yielding one entry per CDR3 protein. The sample yields 35,000 to 55,000 distinct CDR3 sequences, 11% seen once. The sequenced sample was whole blood. These receptors all stem from an adult who was a healthcare worker with PCR-confirmed SARS-CoV-2 infection or an uninfected control (not recorded which).

There are a few counts of this clonotype. The J gene is TRBJ2-5, the V gene TRBV6-2 or TRBV6-3; maybe TRBD1 (6 bases). This CDR3 region has 13 residues. CDR1 is MNHEY, CDR2 SVGEGT, per germline. The V and J ends lost 6 bases and 4 bases respectively, with 12 bases between them. The CDR3 DNA reads as TGTGCCAGCAGCCAGGGGTTGAGAGAGACCCAGTACTTC. It codes for CASSQGLRETQYF.

This clonotype is labeled medium-sized (0.01 to 0.1%). The chain carries TRBV2 and TRBJ2-3; D gene ambiguous. Looked up from germline, CDR1 is SNHLY and CDR2 is FYNNEI. Trimming stripped 9 bases from V and 6 bases from J, with 10 bases between. This CDR3 is built from 11 residues. The CDR3 loop reads CASKGRDTQYF. The CDR3 nucleotides are TGTGCCAGTAAAGGCCGGGATACGCAGTATTTT.

This clonotype came up many times. The rearrangement links TRBV20-1 to TRBJ2-5; TRBD1 agrees at 7 bases. Trimming at V came to 2 bases and at J to 2 bases, leaving 5 bases not matched to a gene. Germline V gene lookup returns CDR1 DFQATT and CDR2 SNEGSKA (reference sequence). This CDR3 has 14 amino acids. The CDR3 DNA reads TGCAGTGCTAGATACCGGGACAGACAAGAGACCCAGTACTTC. This encodes CSARYRDRQETQYF.

This clonotype came up many times. V and J are TRBV5-8 and TRBJ2-3; D is uncertain. The CDR3 is made up of 12 amino acids. The germline V gene encodes CDR1 SGHTS and CDR2 YDEGEE. The germline V and J ends were trimmed by 1 base and 6 bases, with 6 bases remaining between them. The CDR3 coding sequence is TGTGCCAGCAGCTTGTCTGGGGATACGCAGTATTTT. Protein sequence: CASSLSGDTQYF.

This clonotype has just a few counts. The chain links TRBV28 to TRBJ1-5; maybe TRBD1 (5 bases). V lost 6 bases to trimming and J lost 7 bases, with 16 bases between them. The CDR3 spans 14 residues. Germline V gene data show CDR1 as MDHEN and CDR2 as SYDVKM. This CDR3 reads CASSPPGRDQPQHF. CDR3 coding DNA: TGTGCCAGCAGCCCCCCGGGGAGGGACCAGCCCCAGCATTTT. The full variable domain, with the rest looked up from reference TRBV28 and TRBJ1-5, is DVKVTQSSRYLVKRTGEKVFLECVQDMDHENMFWYRQDPGLGLRLIYFSYDVKMKEKGDIPEGYSVSREKKERFSLILESASTNQTSMYLCASSPPGRDQPQHFGDGTRLSIL.